This TCR beta chain originates from a study of blood T cell repertoires in COVID-19. The CDR3 contains 18 residues. CDR1 and CDR2 (germline): MNHNY, SVGAGI (reference sequence). V shed 5 bases, J shed 2 bases, and the junction held 15 bases outside the gene matches. Generated by immunoSEQ multiplex PCR, the TCRdb table keeps only in-frame clones and is missing some. In the table there are under 300,000 clones, more than 75% of which are singletons. The source of this sequence is a man between 18 and 35 years old who had recovered from COVID-19. The V and J genes are TRBV6-6 and TRBJ1-3; 7 nucleotides align to TRBD1. What was sequenced was PBMCs or T cells enriched from blood (not recorded which). CDR3 nucleotide sequence: TGTGCCAGCAGTCCCGACCGCGACAGGGTTTCGACTGGAAACACCATATATTTT. The encoded protein is CASSPDRDRVSTGNTIYF.